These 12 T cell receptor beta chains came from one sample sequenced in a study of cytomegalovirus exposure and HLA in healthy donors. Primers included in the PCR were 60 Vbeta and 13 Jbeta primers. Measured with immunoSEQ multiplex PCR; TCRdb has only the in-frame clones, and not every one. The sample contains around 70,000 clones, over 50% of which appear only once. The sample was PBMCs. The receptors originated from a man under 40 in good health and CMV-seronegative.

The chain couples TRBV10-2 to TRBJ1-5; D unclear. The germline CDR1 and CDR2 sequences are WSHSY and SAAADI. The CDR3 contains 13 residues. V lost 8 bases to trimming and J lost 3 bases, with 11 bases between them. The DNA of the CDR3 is TGCGCCAGCTCGCCAGGCCCCAATCAGCCCCAGCATTTT. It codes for CASSPGPNQPQHF.

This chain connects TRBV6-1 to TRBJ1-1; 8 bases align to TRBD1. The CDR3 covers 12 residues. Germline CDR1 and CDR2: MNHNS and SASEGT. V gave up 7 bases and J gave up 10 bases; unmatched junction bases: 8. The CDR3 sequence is CASTELDRGAFF. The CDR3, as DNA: TGTGCCAGCACCGAATTAGACAGGGGAGCTTTCTTT.

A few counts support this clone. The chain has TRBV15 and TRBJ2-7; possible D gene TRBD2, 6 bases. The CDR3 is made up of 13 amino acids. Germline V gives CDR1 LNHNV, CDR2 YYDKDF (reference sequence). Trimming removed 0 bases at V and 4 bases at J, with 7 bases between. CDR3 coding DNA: TGTGCCACCAGCAGAGATCGGGGGTACGAGCAGTACTTC. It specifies CATSRDRGYEQYF.

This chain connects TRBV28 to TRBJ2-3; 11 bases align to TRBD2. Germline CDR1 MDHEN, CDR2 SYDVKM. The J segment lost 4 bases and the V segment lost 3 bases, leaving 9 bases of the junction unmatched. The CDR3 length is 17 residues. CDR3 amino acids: CASSFAFSSGGPDTQYF. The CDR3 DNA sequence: TGTGCCAGCAGTTTCGCCTTTTCTAGCGGGGGGCCAGATACGCAGTATTTT.

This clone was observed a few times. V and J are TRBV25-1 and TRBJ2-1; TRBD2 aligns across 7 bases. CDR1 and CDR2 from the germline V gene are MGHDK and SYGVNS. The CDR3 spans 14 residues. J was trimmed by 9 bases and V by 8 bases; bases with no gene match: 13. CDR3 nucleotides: TGTGCCAGCCTGGGGGGGGACGGTCTTCCTGAGCAGTTCTTC. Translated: CASLGGDGLPEQFF.

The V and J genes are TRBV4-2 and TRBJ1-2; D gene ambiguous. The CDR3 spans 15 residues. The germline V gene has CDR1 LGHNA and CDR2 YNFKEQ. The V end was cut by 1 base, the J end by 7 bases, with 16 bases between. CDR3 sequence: CASSQAGRDSGGYTF. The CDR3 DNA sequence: TGTGCCAGCAGCCAAGCCGGGAGGGATTCGGGTGGCTACACCTTC.

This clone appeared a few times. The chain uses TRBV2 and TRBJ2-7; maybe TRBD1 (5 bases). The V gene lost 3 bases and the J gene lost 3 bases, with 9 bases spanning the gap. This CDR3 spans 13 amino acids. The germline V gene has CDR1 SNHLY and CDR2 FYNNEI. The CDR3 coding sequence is TGTGCCAGCAGTGACAGGACATACTACGAGCAGTACTTC. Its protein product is CASSDRTYYEQYF.

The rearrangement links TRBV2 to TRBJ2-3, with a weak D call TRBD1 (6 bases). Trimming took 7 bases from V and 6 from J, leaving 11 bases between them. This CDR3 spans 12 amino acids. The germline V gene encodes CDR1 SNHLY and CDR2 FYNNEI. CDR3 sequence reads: CASNRVFDTQYF. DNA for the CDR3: TGTGCCAGCAACAGGGTTTTTGATACGCAGTATTTT.

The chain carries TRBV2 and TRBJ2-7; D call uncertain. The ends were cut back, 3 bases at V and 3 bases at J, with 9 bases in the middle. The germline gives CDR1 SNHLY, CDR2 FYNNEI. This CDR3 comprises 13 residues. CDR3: CASSDHRDYEQYF. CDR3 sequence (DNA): TGTGCCAGCAGTGACCACAGAGACTACGAGCAGTACTTC.

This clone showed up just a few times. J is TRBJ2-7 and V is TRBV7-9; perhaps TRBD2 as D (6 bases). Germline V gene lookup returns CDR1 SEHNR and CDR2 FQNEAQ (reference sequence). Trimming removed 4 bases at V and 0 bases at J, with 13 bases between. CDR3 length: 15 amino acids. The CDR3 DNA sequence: TGTGCCAGCAGCTCAGGACGGGGGAGCTCCTACGAGCAGTACTTC. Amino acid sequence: CASSSGRGSSYEQYF.

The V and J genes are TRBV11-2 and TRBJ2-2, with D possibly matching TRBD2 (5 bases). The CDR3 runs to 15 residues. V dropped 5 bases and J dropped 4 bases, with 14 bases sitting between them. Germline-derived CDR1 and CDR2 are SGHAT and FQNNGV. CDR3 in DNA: TGTGCCAGCAGCCCACGGCGCGAGGGCACCGGGGAGCTGTTTTTT. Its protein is CASSPRREGTGELFF.

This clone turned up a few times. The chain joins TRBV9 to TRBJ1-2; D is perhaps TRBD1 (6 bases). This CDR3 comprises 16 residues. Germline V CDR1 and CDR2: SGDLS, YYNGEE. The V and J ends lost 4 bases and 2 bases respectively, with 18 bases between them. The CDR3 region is CASSSSRDTHNYGYTF. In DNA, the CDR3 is TGTGCCAGCAGCTCATCCCGGGACACGCACAACTATGGCTACACCTTC.